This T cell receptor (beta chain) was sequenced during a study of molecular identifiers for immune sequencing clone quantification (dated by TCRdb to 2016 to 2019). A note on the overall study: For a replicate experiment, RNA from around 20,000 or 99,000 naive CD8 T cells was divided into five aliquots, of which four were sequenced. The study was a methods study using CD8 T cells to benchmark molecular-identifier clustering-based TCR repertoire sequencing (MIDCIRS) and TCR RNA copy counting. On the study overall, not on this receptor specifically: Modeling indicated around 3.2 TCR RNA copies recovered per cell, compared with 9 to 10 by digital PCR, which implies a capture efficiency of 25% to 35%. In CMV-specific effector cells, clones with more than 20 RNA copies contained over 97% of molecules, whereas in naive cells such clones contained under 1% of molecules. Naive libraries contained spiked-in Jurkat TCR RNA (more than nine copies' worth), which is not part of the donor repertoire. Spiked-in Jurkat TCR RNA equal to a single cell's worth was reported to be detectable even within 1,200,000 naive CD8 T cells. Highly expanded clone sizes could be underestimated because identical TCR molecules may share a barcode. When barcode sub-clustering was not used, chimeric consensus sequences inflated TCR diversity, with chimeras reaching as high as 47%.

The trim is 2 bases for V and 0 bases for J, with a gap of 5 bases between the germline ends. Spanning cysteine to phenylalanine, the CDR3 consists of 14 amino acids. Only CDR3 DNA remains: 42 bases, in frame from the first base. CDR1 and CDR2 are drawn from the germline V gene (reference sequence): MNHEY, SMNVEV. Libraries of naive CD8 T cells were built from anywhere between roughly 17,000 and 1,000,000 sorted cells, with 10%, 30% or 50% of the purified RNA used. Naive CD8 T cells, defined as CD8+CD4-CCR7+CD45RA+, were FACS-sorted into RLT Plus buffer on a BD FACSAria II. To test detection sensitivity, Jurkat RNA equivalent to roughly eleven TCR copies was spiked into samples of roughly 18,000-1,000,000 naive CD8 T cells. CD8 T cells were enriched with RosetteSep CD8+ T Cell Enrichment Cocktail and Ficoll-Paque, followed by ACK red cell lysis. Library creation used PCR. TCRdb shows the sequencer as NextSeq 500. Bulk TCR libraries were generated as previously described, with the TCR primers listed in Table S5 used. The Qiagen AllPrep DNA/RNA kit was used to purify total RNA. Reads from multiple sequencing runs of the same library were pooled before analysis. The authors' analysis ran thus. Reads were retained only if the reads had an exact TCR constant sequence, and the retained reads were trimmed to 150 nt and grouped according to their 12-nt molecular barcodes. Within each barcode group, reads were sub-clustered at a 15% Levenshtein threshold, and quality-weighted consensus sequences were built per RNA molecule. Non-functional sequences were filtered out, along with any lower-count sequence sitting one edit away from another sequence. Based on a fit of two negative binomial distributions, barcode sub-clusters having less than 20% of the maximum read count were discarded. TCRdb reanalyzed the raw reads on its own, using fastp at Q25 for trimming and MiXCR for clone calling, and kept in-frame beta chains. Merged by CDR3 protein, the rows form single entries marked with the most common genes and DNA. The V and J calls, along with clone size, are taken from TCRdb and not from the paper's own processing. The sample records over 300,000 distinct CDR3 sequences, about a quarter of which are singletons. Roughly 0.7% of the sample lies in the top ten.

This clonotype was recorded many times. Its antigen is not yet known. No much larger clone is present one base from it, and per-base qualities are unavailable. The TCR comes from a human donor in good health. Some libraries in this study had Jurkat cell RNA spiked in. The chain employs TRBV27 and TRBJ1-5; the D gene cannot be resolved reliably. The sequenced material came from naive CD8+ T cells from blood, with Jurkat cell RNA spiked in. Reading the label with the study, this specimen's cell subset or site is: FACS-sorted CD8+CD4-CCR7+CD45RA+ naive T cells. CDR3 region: CASSLAVSNQPQHF. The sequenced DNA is TGTGCCAGCAGTTTAGCAGTTAGCAATCAGCCCCAGCATTTT.